This T cell receptor (beta chain) is from a study of technical replicates of blood from several donors. Sequencing used immunoSEQ multiplex PCR; TCRdb keeps in-frame clones, though not all of them. The sample lists tens of thousands of clones, roughly 86% occurring once. Germline V gene data show CDR1 as MRHNA and CDR2 as SNTAGT. The V end was cut by 3 bases, the J end by 5 bases, with 7 bases between. CDR3 length: 12 amino acids. The TCR was taken from a human donor in good health. Some clones in this sample may be carry-over from other donors' samples. This chain connects TRBV6-4 to TRBJ1-2; no reliable D call. Sequencing was carried out using PBMCs. This CDR3 is CASSERLYGYTF. CDR3 bases: TGTGCCAGCAGTGAACGGTTGTATGGCTACACCTTC.